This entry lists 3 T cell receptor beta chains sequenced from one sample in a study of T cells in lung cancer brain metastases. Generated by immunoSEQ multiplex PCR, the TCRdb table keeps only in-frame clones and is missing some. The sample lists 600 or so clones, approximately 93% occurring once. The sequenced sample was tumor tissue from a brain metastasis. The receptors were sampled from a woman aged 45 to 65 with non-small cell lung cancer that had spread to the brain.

CDR3: CASSWTEDTEAFF. The DNA for the CDR3 is TGTGCCAGCAGTTGGACAGAAGACACTGAAGCTTTCTTT. V usage is TRBV27 and J usage is TRBJ1-1, with D perhaps TRBD1 (6 bases). Germline CDR1 and CDR2: MNHEY and SMNVEV (reference sequence). V was trimmed by 4 bases and J by 3 bases, leaving 9 bases between them. The CDR3 spans 13 residues.

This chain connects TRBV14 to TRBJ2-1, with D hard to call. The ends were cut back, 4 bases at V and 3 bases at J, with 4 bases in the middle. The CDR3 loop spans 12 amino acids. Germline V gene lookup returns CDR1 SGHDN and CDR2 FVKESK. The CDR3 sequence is CASSPFYNEQFF. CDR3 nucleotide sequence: TGTGCCAGCAGCCCTTTCTACAATGAGCAGTTCTTC.

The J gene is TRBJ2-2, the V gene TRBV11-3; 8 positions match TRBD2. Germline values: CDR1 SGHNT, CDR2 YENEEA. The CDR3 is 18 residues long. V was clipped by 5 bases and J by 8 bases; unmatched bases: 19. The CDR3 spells CASSPTVQLAAGLGELFF. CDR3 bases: TGTGCCAGCAGCCCCACGGTTCAACTAGCGGCAGGTTTGGGGGAGCTGTTTTTT.